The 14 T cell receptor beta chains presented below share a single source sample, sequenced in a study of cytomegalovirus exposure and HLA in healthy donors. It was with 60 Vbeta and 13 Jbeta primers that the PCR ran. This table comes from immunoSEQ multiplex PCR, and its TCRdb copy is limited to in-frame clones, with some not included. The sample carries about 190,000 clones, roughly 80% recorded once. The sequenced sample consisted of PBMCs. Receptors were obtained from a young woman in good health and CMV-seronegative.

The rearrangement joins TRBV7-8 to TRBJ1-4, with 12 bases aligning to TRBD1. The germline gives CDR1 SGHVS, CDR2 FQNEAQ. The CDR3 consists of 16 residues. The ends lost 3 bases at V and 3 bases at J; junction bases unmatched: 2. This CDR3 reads CASSFGTGGSNEKLFF. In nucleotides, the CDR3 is TGTGCCAGCAGCTTTGGGACAGGGGGCTCTAATGAAAAACTGTTTTTT.

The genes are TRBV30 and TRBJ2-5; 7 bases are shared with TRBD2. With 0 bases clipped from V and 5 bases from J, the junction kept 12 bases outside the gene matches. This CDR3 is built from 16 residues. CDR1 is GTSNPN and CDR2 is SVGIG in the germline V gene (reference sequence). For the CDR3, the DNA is TGTGCCTGGAGTGTGGGGGGGAGGGCCTTTCGGGAGACCCAGTACTTC. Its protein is CAWSVGGRAFRETQYF.

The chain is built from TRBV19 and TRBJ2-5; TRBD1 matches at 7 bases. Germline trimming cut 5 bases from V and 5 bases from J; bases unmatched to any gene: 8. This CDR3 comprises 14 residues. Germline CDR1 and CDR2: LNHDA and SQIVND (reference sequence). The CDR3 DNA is TGTGCCAGTAGTCGACAGGGACAGCAGGAGACCCAGTACTTC. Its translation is CASSRQGQQETQYF. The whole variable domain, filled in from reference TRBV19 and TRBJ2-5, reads DGGITQSPKYLFRKEGQNVTLSCEQNLNHDAMYWYRQDPGQGLRLIYYSQIVNDFQKGDIAEGYSVSREKKESFPLTVTSAQKNPTAFYLCASSRQGQQETQYFGPGTRLLVL.

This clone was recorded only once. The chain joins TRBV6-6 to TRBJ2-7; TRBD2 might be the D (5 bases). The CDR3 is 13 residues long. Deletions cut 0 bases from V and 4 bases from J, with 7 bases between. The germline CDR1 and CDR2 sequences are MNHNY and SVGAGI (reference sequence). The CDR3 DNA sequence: TGTGCCAGCAGTTACTCGACTAATTACGAGCAGTACTTC. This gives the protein CASSYSTNYEQYF.

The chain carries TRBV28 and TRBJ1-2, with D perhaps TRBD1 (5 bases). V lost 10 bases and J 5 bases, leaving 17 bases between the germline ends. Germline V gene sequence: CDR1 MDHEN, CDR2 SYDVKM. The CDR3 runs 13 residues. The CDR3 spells CAMKGPKGYGYTF. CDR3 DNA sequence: TGTGCCATGAAGGGGCCCAAGGGGTATGGCTACACCTTC.

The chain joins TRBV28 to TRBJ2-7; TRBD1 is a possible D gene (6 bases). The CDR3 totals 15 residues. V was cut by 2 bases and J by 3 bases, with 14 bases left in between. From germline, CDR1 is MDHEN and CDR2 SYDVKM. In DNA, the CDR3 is TGTGCCAGCAGTTTAGGGAAACAGGGCCACTACGAGCAGTACTTC. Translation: CASSLGKQGHYEQYF.

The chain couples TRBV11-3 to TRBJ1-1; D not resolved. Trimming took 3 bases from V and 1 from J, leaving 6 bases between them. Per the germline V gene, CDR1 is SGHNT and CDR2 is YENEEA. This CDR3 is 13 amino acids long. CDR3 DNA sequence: TGTGCCAGCAGCTTCCAGGAGAACACTGAAGCTTTCTTT. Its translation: CASSFQENTEAFF.

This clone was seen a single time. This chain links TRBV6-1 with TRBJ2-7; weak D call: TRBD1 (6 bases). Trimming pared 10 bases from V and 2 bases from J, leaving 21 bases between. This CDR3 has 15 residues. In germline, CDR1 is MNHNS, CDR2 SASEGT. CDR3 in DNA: TGTGCCACAAAACCGGGACAACTATCACCCTACGAGCAGTACTTC. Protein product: CATKPGQLSPYEQYF.

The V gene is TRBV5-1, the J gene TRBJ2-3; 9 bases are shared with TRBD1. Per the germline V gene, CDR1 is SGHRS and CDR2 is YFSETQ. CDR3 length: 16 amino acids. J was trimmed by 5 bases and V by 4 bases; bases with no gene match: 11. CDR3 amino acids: CASSSRDRVQQDTQYF. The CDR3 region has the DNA TGCGCCAGCAGCAGCCGGGACAGGGTACAACAAGATACGCAGTATTTT.

The CDR3 coding sequence is TGTGCCATCAGTGGGCGGGAGGGTAGGGCTGAAGCTTTCTTT. Encoded protein: CAISGREGRAEAFF. The chain links TRBV10-3 to TRBJ1-1; D gene unclear. Per the germline V gene, CDR1 is ENHRY and CDR2 is SYGVKD. The CDR3 contains 14 residues. V gave up 4 bases and J gave up 6 bases, with 15 bases separating them.

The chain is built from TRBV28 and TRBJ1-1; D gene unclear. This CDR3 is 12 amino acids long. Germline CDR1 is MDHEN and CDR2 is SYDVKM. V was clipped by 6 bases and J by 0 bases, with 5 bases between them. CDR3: CASRFLNTEAFF. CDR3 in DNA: TGTGCCAGCAGATTCTTGAACACTGAAGCTTTCTTT.

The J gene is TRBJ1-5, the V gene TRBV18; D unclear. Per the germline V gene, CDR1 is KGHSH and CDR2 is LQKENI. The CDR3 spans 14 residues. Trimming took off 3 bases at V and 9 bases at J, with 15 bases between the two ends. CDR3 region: CASSPPGDHRPQHF. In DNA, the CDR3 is TGTGCCAGCTCACCTCCGGGAGATCATAGGCCCCAGCATTTT. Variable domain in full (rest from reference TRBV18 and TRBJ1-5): NAGVMQNPRHLVRRRGQEARLRCSPMKGHSHVYWYRQLPEEGLKFMVYLQKENIIDESGMPKERFSAEFPKEGPSILRIQQVVRGDSAAYFCASSPPGDHRPQHFGDGTRLSIL.

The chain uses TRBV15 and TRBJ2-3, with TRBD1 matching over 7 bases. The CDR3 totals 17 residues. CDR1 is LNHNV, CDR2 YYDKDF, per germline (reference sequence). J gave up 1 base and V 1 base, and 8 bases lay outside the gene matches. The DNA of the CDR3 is TGTGCCACCAGCAGAGGGCTCAGACAGGGAGGCACAGATACGCAGTATTTT. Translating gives CATSRGLRQGGTDTQYF.

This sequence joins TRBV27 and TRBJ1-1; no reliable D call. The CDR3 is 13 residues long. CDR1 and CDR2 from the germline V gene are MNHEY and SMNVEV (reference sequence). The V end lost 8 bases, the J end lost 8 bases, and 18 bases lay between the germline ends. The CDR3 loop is CASWLDGWSEAFF. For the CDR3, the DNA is TGTGCCAGCTGGCTAGATGGGTGGAGCGAAGCTTTCTTT.